This T cell receptor (beta chain) was obtained from a study of cytomegalovirus exposure and HLA in healthy donors. As concerns this clone: Its antigen is currently unknown.

The primer mix had 60 Vbeta and 13 Jbeta primers. The assay was immunoSEQ multiplex PCR, and TCRdb's table has in-frame clones only and misses some. The table lists about 39,000 clones. Between the trimmed V and J ends, which lost 1 base and 11 bases, there was a span of 9 bases. Germline V gene data show CDR1 as MGHRA and CDR2 as YSYEKL. The CDR3 covers 12 residues. Study-level points and caveats: The authors later found HLA-associated TCR beta chains more clonally expanded than equally common others. Later analysis placed DRB1 highest and HLA-C lowest in TCR association rates, which differed by HLA locus. Common viral pathogens seemed to be connected with several of the most significant clusters, according to a later analysis. The authors confirmed in vitro that a few CMV-associated chains were specific for CMV antigens.

The sequence was obtained from a male donor in good health and CMV-seronegative. The rearrangement uses TRBV4-1 and TRBJ1-5; weak D call: TRBD1 (5 bases). Sequencing input: PBMCs. The CDR3 spells CASSQGKGSQHF. The DNA of the CDR3 is TGCGCCAGCAGCCAAGGCAAGGGGTCCCAGCATTTT.